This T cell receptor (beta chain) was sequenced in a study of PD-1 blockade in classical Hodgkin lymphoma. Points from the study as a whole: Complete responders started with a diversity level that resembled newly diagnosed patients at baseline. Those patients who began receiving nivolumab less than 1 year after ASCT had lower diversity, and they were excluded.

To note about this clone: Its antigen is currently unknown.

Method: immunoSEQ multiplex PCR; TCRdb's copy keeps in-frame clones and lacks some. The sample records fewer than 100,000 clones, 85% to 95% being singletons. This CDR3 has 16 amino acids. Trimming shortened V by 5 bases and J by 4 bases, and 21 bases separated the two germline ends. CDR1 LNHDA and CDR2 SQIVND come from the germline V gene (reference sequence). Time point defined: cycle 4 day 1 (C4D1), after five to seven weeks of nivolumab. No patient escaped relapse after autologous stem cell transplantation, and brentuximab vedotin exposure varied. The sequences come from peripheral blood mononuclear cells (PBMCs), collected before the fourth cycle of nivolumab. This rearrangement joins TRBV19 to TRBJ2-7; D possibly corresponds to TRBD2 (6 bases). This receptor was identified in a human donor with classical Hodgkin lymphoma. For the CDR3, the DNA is TGTGCCAGTAGTGTAAGACCAGCGGGTTCCGGATACGAGCAGTACTTC. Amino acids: CASSVRPAGSGYEQYF.